One sample yielded the 29 T cell receptor beta chains listed below, sequenced in a study of cytomegalovirus exposure and HLA in healthy donors. 13 Jbeta primers and 60 Vbeta primers were used for the PCR. TCRdb's copy holds only in-frame clones and misses some; the assay was immunoSEQ multiplex PCR. The data show over 90,000 clones, 60% to 80% seen once. What was sequenced was PBMCs. The receptors derive from a woman in her sixties or seventies in good health and CMV-seropositive.

The chain employs TRBV25-1 and TRBJ2-5; tentatively, D is TRBD2 (5 bases). Looked up from germline, CDR1 is MGHDK and CDR2 is SYGVNS. Trimming left V 2 bases short and J 7 bases short, with 14 bases between. This CDR3 contains 14 residues. This chain's CDR3 is CASSEPASGGTQYF. In nucleotides, the CDR3 is TGTGCCAGCAGTGAACCCGCCAGCGGCGGGACCCAGTACTTC.

V and J are TRBV10-3 and TRBJ2-1, with 13 nucleotides matching TRBD2. Trimming took 9 bases from V and 5 from J; bases not matched to a gene: 7. This CDR3 has 15 residues. Germline CDR1 ENHRY, CDR2 SYGVKD. The CDR3 here is CAIRPGTSGNNEQFF. DNA for the CDR3: TGTGCCATTAGACCCGGGACTAGCGGGAACAATGAGCAGTTCTTC.

This clone was detected once. The CDR3 nucleotides are TGTGCCAGCAGTTCCCCGGGATTGAACCAGCCCCAGCATTTT. This encodes CASSSPGLNQPQHF. This chain uses TRBV27 with TRBJ1-5; no firm D call. The length of the CDR3 is 14 residues. Trimming removed 4 bases at V and 7 bases at J, with 14 bases between. Germline CDR1 and CDR2: MNHEY and SMNVEV (reference sequence).

The V call is TRBV7-2, the J call TRBJ1-2; D ambiguous. Trimming took off 5 bases at V and 3 bases at J, with 13 bases between the two ends. The germline CDR1 and CDR2 sequences are SGHTA and FQGNSA. This CDR3 is built from 14 residues. DNA of the CDR3: TGTGCCAGCAGCCACCTTTCACGAGACTATGGCTACACCTTC. Amino acid sequence: CASSHLSRDYGYTF.

In the case of this clone: The germline gene is not matched at one end of the junction; a read error may be the cause. The V gene is TRBV7-9, the J gene TRBJ2-6, with 8 bases identical to TRBD1. Germline CDR1 and CDR2: SEHNR and FQNEAQ (reference sequence). The CDR3 runs 18 residues. The CDR3 loop is CSSSFRGPFPSGANVLTF. The CDR3 DNA sequence: TGTTCCAGCAGCTTCAGGGGGCCATTTCCATCTGGGGCCAACGTCCTGACTTTC.

J is TRBJ1-1 and V is TRBV6-4, with D perhaps matching TRBD1 (5 bases). The CDR3 sequence is 14 residues long. Germline V gives CDR1 MRHNA, CDR2 SNTAGT. V lost 6 bases to trimming and J lost 4 bases, with 15 bases between them. Here the CDR3 reads CASSQAGEGTEAFF. In DNA form, the CDR3 reads TGTGCCAGCAGCCAAGCGGGGGAAGGCACTGAAGCTTTCTTT.

The CDR3 reads CAWGDYEKLFF. In nucleotides, the CDR3 is TGTGCCTGGGGGGACTATGAAAAACTGTTTTTT. The V call is TRBV30, the J call TRBJ1-4, with TRBD1 as a possible D gene (5 bases). This CDR3 is built from 11 residues. CDR1 is GTSNPN and CDR2 is SVGIG in the germline V gene (reference sequence). V was shortened by 5 bases and J by 6 bases, with 7 bases between the two germline ends.

The V and J genes are TRBV19 and TRBJ2-4; 13 bases agree with TRBD2. J was trimmed by 10 bases and V by 5 bases; bases with no gene match: 5. Germline CDR1 and CDR2: LNHDA and SQIVND (reference sequence). The CDR3 is made up of 14 amino acids. CDR3: CASSDTSGGVIQYF. The CDR3 DNA reads as TGTGCCAGTAGTGACACTAGCGGGGGGGTTATTCAGTACTTC.

V gene TRBV19 combines with J gene TRBJ2-5, with TRBD1 matching over 7 bases. Germline lookup yields CDR1 LNHDA and CDR2 SQIVND (reference sequence). Trimming removed 5 bases from V and 0 bases from J; junction bases left unmatched: 9. This CDR3 has 16 residues. The CDR3 loop is CASSSETGRYQETQYF. The DNA of the CDR3 is TGTGCCAGTAGTTCAGAGACAGGGCGGTACCAAGAGACCCAGTACTTC.

The chain employs TRBV6-5 and TRBJ1-1; TRBD1 agrees at 8 bases. Germline lookup yields CDR1 MNHEY and CDR2 SVGAGI. The V and J ends lost 6 bases and 3 bases, in that order; junction bases with no gene match: 6. The CDR3 contains 14 residues. CDR3 loop: CASSRDRGYTEAFF. Written as DNA, the CDR3 is TGTGCCAGCAGCCGAGACAGGGGCTACACTGAAGCTTTCTTT.

The chain links TRBV6-6 to TRBJ2-1, with a tentative D call TRBD2 (5 bases). CDR1 is MNHNY, CDR2 SVGAGI, per germline (reference sequence). The V end lost 8 bases, the J end lost 2 bases, and 10 bases lay between the germline ends. The CDR3 is made up of 13 amino acids. The CDR3: CASGRGPYNEQFF. The CDR3, as DNA: TGTGCCAGCGGGAGAGGGCCCTACAATGAGCAGTTCTTC.

The V and J genes are TRBV5-1 and TRBJ2-3; D is perhaps TRBD2 (6 bases). The length of the CDR3 is 12 residues. Trimming cost V 4 bases and J 5 bases, with 8 bases left between them. Germline CDR1 and CDR2: SGHRS and YFSETQ. CDR3 amino acids: CASSPGEDTQYF. The CDR3 DNA sequence: TGCGCCAGCAGCCCGGGGGAAGATACGCAGTATTTT.

The chain carries TRBV9 and TRBJ1-3; D perhaps matches TRBD1 (5 bases). Trimming took off 0 bases at V and 4 bases at J, with 11 bases between the two ends. Germline CDR1 is SGDLS and CDR2 is YYNGEE. This CDR3 is built from 15 residues. The CDR3 protein is CASSVGRTLGNTIYF. CDR3 nucleotides: TGTGCCAGCAGCGTAGGTAGGACACTAGGAAACACCATATATTTT.

This clone occurred a few times. The rearrangement uses TRBV2 and TRBJ2-1; 10 bases are shared with TRBD2. Germline V gene lookup returns CDR1 SNHLY and CDR2 FYNNEI. The CDR3 is made up of 17 amino acids. The J segment lost 5 bases and the V segment lost 0 bases, leaving 7 bases of the junction unmatched. The CDR3: CASSEALLAGVDNEQFF. In DNA, the CDR3 is TGTGCCAGCAGTGAAGCGCTTCTAGCGGGAGTCGACAATGAGCAGTTCTTC.

The chain couples TRBV5-5 to TRBJ1-1; 7 bases agree with TRBD1. There are 14 residues in the CDR3. With 5 bases clipped from V and 6 bases from J, the junction kept 10 bases outside the gene matches. In germline, CDR1 is SGHKS, CDR2 YYEKEE (reference sequence). The CDR3 sequence is CASRSEGARSEAFF. The CDR3 DNA follows: TGTGCCAGCAGAAGTGAGGGGGCTCGTTCTGAAGCTTTCTTT.

This chain links TRBV5-8 with TRBJ1-3, with TRBD1 matching over 9 bases. Germline CDR1 SGHTS, CDR2 YDEGEE. The CDR3 runs to 15 residues. V dropped 7 bases and J dropped 4; count of bases not matched to a gene: 9. The CDR3 loop is CASVRDRAPGNTIYF. The DNA for the CDR3 is TGTGCCAGCGTCCGGGACAGGGCGCCCGGAAACACCATATATTTT.

This clone has a handful of counts. The junction shows a germline mismatch at one end, possibly a read error. CDR3 sequence (DNA): TGTGCTAGCAGACTGGGACAGAACACCGGGGAGCTGTTTTTT. Protein sequence: CASRLGQNTGELFF. The chain couples TRBV7-7 to TRBJ2-2, with D possibly matching TRBD1 (6 bases). The CDR3 sequence is 14 residues long. CDR1 is SSHAT, CDR2 FNYEAQ, per germline (reference sequence).

In its sample, this clone was seen once. The V gene is TRBV5-6, the J gene TRBJ2-7; no clear D. Trimming removed 1 base from V and 1 base from J, with 9 bases in between. Germline lookup yields CDR1 SGHDT and CDR2 YYEEEE. The CDR3 sequence is 14 residues long. CDR3 region: CASSLLARSYEQYF. The CDR3 coding sequence is TGTGCCAGCAGCTTGTTGGCCCGTTCCTACGAGCAGTACTTC.

A single count supports this clone. CDR3 bases: TGTGCCAGTAGGCGAAGTGGCGCAGGGGCCTACGAGCAGTACTTC. This sequence encodes CASRRSGAGAYEQYF. The chain recombines TRBV19 with TRBJ2-7; D is perhaps TRBD1 (6 bases). Germline V lookup: CDR1 LNHDA, CDR2 SQIVND (reference sequence). V lost 6 bases and J 2 bases, leaving 17 bases between the germline ends. CDR3 size: 15 residues.

This chain's CDR3 is CASSLGDRNIQYF. The CDR3 DNA reads TGTGCCAGCAGCTTGGGAGACCGAAACATTCAGTACTTC. The gene calls are TRBV11-2 and TRBJ2-4; tentative D call: TRBD2 (5 bases). Germline V gene sequence: CDR1 SGHAT, CDR2 FQNNGV. Deletions cut 3 bases from V and 6 bases from J, with 9 bases between. This CDR3 has 13 residues.

There are a few counts of this clone. The CDR3 DNA sequence: TGTGCCTCCAAAGCGGGGGCGAACACCGGGGAGCTGTTTTTT. Its translation: CASKAGANTGELFF. This sequence joins TRBV30 and TRBJ2-2, with 8 bases fitting TRBD2. The germline V gene encodes CDR1 GTSNPN and CDR2 SVGIG (reference sequence). Trimming at V came to 7 bases and at J to 0 bases, leaving 4 bases not matched to a gene. The CDR3 sequence is 14 residues long.

The V call is TRBV2, the J call TRBJ1-1, with D unclear. This CDR3 is built from 13 residues. Germline values: CDR1 SNHLY, CDR2 FYNNEI. V lost 4 bases and J lost 9, with 15 bases in between. The CDR3 loop reads CASSVAQEVKAFF. The CDR3 DNA reads TGTGCCAGCAGTGTGGCCCAGGAGGTGAAAGCTTTCTTT.

The chain uses TRBV11-2 and TRBJ2-5; 13 nucleotides align to TRBD2. CDR1 SGHAT and CDR2 FQNNGV come from the germline V gene. Trimming took 1 base from V and 5 from J; bases not matched to a gene: 10. The CDR3 covers 18 residues. CDR3: CASSLGGGTSGTLETQYF. CDR3 in DNA: TGTGCCAGCAGCTTAGGCGGCGGGACTAGCGGGACGCTGGAGACCCAGTACTTC.

This clone was counted only a few times. This rearrangement joins TRBV5-8 to TRBJ1-5, with TRBD1 identical over 8 bases. Trimming at V came to 4 bases and at J to 2 bases, leaving 5 bases not matched to a gene. This CDR3 spans 15 amino acids. Per germline, CDR1 SGHTS and CDR2 YDEGEE. CDR3 DNA sequence: TGTGCCAGCAGCCCGGGACAGGTCGGCAATCAGCCCCAGCATTTT. This gives the protein CASSPGQVGNQPQHF.

The V and J genes are TRBV10-3 and TRBJ1-6; 10 positions match TRBD1. The CDR3 totals 16 residues. Germline lookup yields CDR1 ENHRY and CDR2 SYGVKD. V trimming: 4 bases; J trimming: 9 bases; junction bases outside the gene matches: 9. This CDR3 reads CAISGRGQGRRSPLHF. In nucleotides, the CDR3 is TGTGCCATCAGTGGAAGGGGACAGGGGAGACGTTCACCCCTCCACTTT.

The CDR3 bases are TGTGCCAGCAGTTACGGGGAGGTGGGGACCTACGAGCAGTACTTC. Encoded protein: CASSYGEVGTYEQYF. This rearrangement joins TRBV6-5 to TRBJ2-7, with D maybe TRBD2 (6 bases). Trimming took 2 bases from V and 2 from J, leaving 13 bases between them. The CDR3 consists of 15 residues. CDR1 is MNHEY and CDR2 is SVGAGI in the germline V gene.

The chain links TRBV28 to TRBJ1-2; D is possibly TRBD1 (6 bases). CDR3 length equals 16 residues. Germline assignment: CDR1 MDHEN and CDR2 SYDVKM. V shed 9 bases and J shed 0 bases, with 20 bases lying between them. The CDR3 region is CASRRQGLSANYGYTF. Written as DNA, the CDR3 is TGTGCCAGTCGTCGGCAGGGGTTGTCCGCTAACTATGGCTACACCTTC.

This clone was recorded once. This sequence joins TRBV6-1 and TRBJ2-3; TRBD1 matches 8 bases. Unmatched junction bases numbered 7, after V lost 7 bases and J lost 4 bases. Germline V gives CDR1 MNHNS, CDR2 SASEGT. CDR3 length equals 14 residues. This chain's CDR3 is CASKGDRIADTQYF. CDR3 nucleotides: TGTGCCAGCAAGGGGGACAGGATAGCAGATACGCAGTATTTT.

This clone was counted only a few times. The chain links TRBV6-5 to TRBJ1-2; D unresolved. CDR1 MNHEY and CDR2 SVGAGI come from the germline V gene. The V end lost 2 bases, the J end lost 4 bases, and 8 bases lay between the germline ends. The length of the CDR3 is 13 residues. This CDR3 reads CASSYAQFYGYTF. The CDR3 nucleotides are TGTGCCAGCAGTTACGCTCAGTTCTATGGCTACACCTTC.